This T cell receptor beta chain was documented in a study of T cell repertoires in cytomegalovirus infection (dated by TCRdb to about 2019). Background for the entire study: Alongside well-studied HLA-B-restricted epitopes, the peptide stimulations were aimed at recently identified HLA-C-restricted CMV epitopes, whose presentation resists viral immunomodulation. The HLA type of each donor mattered for the analysis, because public TCR beta signatures pointed to carriage of CMV infection along with the matching HLA type. General study outcomes and caveats: The ex vivo response was dominated by HLA-C-restricted CMV-specific TCR beta clonotypes, and the single most frequent clonotype in two of eight donors was supplied by these HLA-C-restricted clonotypes. Cumulative frequency of public TCR beta family members discriminated carriers of CMV infection plus the relevant HLA type in this cohort and an independent approximately 360-donor cohort.

In this sample, this clonotype turned up a few times. The antigen it recognizes is unknown. No clone much larger than this one lies a single base away; base qualities are absent. This sample's treatment or condition label indicates: in vitro stimulation with specific CMV peptide epitopes to enrich CMV-specific T cells. Sequencing instrument: Illumina HiSeq 1500. TCRdb reprocessing: public reads trimmed at Q25 with fastp, clones called with MiXCR, in-frame beta chains kept. For every CDR3 protein sequence, its rows merge into one entry that carries the most common genes and DNA. The sample table contains some 940,000 distinct CDR3 sequences; only one count was recorded for 31% of them. Under 15% of the sample rests with the top ten. The CDR1 and CDR2 encoded by the germline V gene are SGHDT and YYEEEE. Counted from cysteine to phenylalanine, this CDR3 has 16 amino acids. The kept DNA is CDR3 alone, 48 bases in frame from the first base. V is cut back by 4 bases and J by 1 base, with 8 bases in the junction unmatched.

The source was cultured CD8+ T cells from PBMCs, collected from culture after CMV antigen stimulation. The sequence was collected from a human donor in good health (CMV status not recorded). Some clones in this sample may be carry-over from other donors' samples. In this chain, TRBV5-6 is recombined with TRBJ1-1; the central 9 bases match TRBD1. The CDR3 reads as follows: CASSPPPGQGNTEAFF. The nucleotide sequence is TGTGCCAGCAGCCCACCACCGGGACAGGGGAACACTGAAGCTTTCTTT.